The sequence of this TCR beta chain was determined in a study of early T cells in non-severe SARS-CoV-2 infection. The CDR3 contains 14 residues. Trimming took 7 bases from V and 4 from J, leaving 16 bases between them. The germline V gene encodes CDR1 WSHSY and CDR2 SAAADI. Researchers tagged individual cDNA molecules with unique molecular identifiers. TCRdb itself ran the 5' RACE reads through MiXCR, one entry per CDR3 protein. The repertoire holds tens of thousands of distinct CDR3 sequences, with approximately 4.3% as singletons. This sequence was found in an adult who was a healthcare worker with PCR-confirmed SARS-CoV-2 infection or an uninfected control (not recorded which). Source material: whole blood. This chain uses TRBV10-2 with TRBJ1-1; possibly TRBD1 for D (6 bases). In DNA, the CDR3 is TGCGCCAGCACCGTTGGGGGCGGGAGCACTGAAGCTTTCTTT. Its protein is CASTVGGGSTEAFF.